This TCR beta chain came from a study of CD8 T cells in ankylosing spondylitis. Whole-study findings and limits: Typical of ankylosing spondylitis blood, it appeared, was a TCR beta motif of eight highly homologous variants.

Each CDR3 protein gets one entry after TCRdb re-called the 5' RACE reads with MiXCR. Seen here are 30,000 to 45,000 distinct CDR3 sequences, roughly 13% observed once, and the top ten hold less than 35%. The length of the CDR3 is 14 residues. Trimming removed 6 bases from V and 3 bases from J; junction bases left unmatched: 8. Germline V gene data show CDR1 as DFQATT and CDR2 as SNEGSKA (reference sequence). In this sample, this clonotype turned up many times. The target antigen is unknown. This receptor was taken from a male donor with ankylosing spondylitis. Sequencing was carried out using synovial fluid, either unsorted or a sorted T cell fraction (not recorded which). The gene calls are TRBV20-1 and TRBJ1-2, with 9 bases that match TRBD1. CDR3 DNA sequence: TGCAGTGCGAACCCGGGACAGGGATACTATGGCTACACCTTC. It encodes CSANPGQGYYGYTF.